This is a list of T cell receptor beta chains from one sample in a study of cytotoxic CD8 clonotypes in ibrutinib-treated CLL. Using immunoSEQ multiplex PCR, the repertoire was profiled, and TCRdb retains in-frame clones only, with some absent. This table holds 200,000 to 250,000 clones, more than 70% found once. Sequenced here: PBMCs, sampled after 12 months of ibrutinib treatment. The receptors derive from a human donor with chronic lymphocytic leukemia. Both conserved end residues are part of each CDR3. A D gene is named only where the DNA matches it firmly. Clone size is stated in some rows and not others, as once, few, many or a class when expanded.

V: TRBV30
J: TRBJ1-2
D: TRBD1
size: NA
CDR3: CAYIRSGTVPGDGYTF
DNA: TGTGCCTATATTCGGTCCGGGACAGTCCCTGGGGATGGCTACACCTTC

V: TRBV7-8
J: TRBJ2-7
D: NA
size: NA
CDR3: CASSSDPGRVSYEQYF
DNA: TGTGCCAGCAGCTCCGACCCGGGGCGGGTCTCCTACGAGCAGTACTTC

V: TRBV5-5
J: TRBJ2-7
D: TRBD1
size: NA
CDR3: CASSPRDSYEQYF
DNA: TGTGCCAGCAGCCCCCGGGACAGCTACGAGCAGTACTTC

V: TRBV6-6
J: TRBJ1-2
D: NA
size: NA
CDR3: CASFQTLRGGYTF
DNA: TGTGCCAGCTTTCAGACCCTGAGGGGTGGCTACACCTTC

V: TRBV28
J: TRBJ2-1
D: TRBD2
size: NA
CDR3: CASSPPTSAPDNEQFF
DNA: TGTGCCAGCAGCCCTCCAACTAGCGCGCCGGACAATGAGCAGTTCTTC

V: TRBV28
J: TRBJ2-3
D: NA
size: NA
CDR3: CASSLAKRQYF
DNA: TGTGCCAGCAGTTTAGCCAAGCGGCAGTATTTT

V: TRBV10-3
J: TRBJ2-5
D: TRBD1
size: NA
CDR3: CAISEPKDRGSVETQYF
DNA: TGTGCCATCAGTGAGCCAAAGGACAGGGGGTCGGTGGAGACCCAGTACTTC

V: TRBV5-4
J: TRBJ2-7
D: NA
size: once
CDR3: CASSLDWDREQYF
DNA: TGTGCCAGCAGCTTGGATTGGGATCGGGAGCAGTACTTC

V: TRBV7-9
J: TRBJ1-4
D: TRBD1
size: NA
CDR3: CASSAYRGLIATNEKLFF
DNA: TGTGCCAGCAGCGCCTACAGGGGGCTTATCGCAACTAATGAAAAACTGTTTTTT

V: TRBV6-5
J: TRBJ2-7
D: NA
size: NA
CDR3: CASRGGEVNEQYF
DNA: TGTGCCAGCCGCGGAGGGGAGGTAAACGAGCAGTACTTC

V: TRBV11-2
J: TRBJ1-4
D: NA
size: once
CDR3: CASTPGGLPKKLFF
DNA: TGTGCCAGCACCCCGGGGGGGCTGCCTAAAAAACTGTTTTTT

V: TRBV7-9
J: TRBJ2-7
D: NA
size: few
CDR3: CASSLGSSPESYF
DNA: TGTGCCAGCAGCTTAGGGTCGAGTCCCGAGTCGTACTTC

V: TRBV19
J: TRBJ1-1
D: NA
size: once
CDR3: CASSIHEMNTEAFF
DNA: TGTGCCAGTAGTATACACGAAATGAACACTGAAGCTTTCTTT

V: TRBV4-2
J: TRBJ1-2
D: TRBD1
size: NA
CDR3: CASSRLAGTDGYTF
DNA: TGTGCCAGCAGCCGGCTGGCGGGGACAGATGGCTACACCTTC

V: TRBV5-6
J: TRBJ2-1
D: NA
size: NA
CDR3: CASRQTGEVSYNEQFF
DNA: TGTGCCAGCAGGCAGACGGGAGAGGTATCCTACAATGAGCAGTTCTTC

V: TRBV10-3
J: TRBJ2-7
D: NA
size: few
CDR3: CAISRGRESYEQYF
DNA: TGTGCCATCAGCCGGGGGCGGGAGAGCTACGAGCAGTACTTC

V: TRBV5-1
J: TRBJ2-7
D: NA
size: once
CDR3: CASSSLSSSYEQYF
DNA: TGCGCCAGCAGCTCGTTGTCGAGCTCCTACGAGCAGTACTTC

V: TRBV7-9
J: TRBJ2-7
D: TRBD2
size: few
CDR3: CASSLLAGGSYEQYF
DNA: TGTGCCAGCAGCTTATTAGCGGGGGGCTCTTACGAGCAGTACTTC

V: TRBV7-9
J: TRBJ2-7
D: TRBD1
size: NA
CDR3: CAIRGTGVYEQYF
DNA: TGTGCCATCAGAGGGACAGGGGTCTACGAGCAGTACTTC

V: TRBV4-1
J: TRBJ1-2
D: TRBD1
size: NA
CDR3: CASSQRDRENYGYTF
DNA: TGCGCCAGCAGCCAACGGGACAGGGAGAACTATGGCTACACCTTC

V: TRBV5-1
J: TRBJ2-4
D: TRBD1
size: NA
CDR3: CASSSQGAQNIQYF
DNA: TGCGCCAGCAGCTCCCAGGGGGCGCAAAACATTCAGTACTTC

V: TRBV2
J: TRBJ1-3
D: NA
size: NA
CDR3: CASSENSGNTIYF
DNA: TGTGCCAGCAGTGAAAACTCTGGAAACACCATATATTTT

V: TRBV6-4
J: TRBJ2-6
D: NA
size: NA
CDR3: CATPGLGHGANVLTF
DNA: TGTGCCACCCCCGGGTTAGGGCATGGGGCCAACGTCCTGACTTTC

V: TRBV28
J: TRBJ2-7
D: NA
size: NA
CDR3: CASSTARTRSSYEQYF
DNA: TGTGCCAGCAGCACGGCGCGCACCAGAAGCTCCTACGAGCAGTACTTC

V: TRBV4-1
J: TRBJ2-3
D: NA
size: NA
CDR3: CASSQGRRQVPDTQYF
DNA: TGCGCCAGCAGCCAAGGTCGGCGACAGGTCCCAGATACGCAGTATTTT

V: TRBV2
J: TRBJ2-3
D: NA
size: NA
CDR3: CASSGPGDTQYF
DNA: TGTGCCAGCAGTGGGCCGGGGGATACGCAGTATTTT

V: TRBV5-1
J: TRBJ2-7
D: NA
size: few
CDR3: CASSLEKGYYEQYF
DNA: TGCGCCAGCAGCTTGGAGAAGGGATACTACGAGCAGTACTTC

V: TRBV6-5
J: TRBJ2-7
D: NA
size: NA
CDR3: CASSYSNGGGQYF
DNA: TGTGCCAGCAGTTACTCGAACGGGGGTGGGCAGTACTTC